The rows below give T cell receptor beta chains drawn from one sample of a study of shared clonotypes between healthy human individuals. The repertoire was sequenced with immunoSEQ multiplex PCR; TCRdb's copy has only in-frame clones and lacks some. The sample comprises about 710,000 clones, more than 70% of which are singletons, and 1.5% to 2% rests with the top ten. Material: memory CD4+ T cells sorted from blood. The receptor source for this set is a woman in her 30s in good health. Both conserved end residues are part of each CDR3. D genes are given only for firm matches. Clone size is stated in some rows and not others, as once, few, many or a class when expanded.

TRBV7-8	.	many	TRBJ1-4	CASSHRGGANEKLFF	TGTGCCAGCAGCCACCGAGGGGGAGCTAATGAAAAACTGTTTTTT
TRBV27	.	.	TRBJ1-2	CASSLDSDYGYTF	TGTGCCAGCAGTCTCGACTCCGACTATGGCTACACCTTC
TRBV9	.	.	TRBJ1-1	CASSAGHMNTEAFF	TGTGCCAGCAGCGCTGGACATATGAACACTGAAGCTTTCTTT
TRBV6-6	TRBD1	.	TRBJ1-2	CASSYPQGTANYGYTF	TGTGCCAGCAGTTACCCTCAGGGGACAGCTAACTATGGCTACACCTTC
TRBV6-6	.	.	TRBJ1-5	CASSPGTSDQPQHF	TGTGCCAGCAGTCCCGGGACGTCAGATCAGCCCCAGCATTTT
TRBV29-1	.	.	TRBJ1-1	CSVRNTEAFF	TGCAGCGTAAGGAACACTGAAGCTTTCTTT
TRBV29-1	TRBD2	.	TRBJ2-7	CSVEEAGVEQYF	TGCAGCGTTGAAGAAGCGGGGGTCGAGCAGTACTTC
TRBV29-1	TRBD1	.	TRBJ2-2	CSVPGQGALSGELFF	TGCAGCGTCCCCGGACAGGGGGCTCTATCCGGGGAGCTGTTTTTT
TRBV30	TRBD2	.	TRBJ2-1	CAWSRTSAYNEQFF	TGTGCCTGGAGCAGGACTAGCGCTTACAATGAGCAGTTCTTC
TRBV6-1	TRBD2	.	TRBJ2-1	CASSGSGGVSYNEQFF	TGTGCCAGCAGTGGGAGCGGGGGCGTTTCCTACAATGAGCAGTTCTTC
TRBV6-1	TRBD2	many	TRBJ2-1	CASSPTSGTNNEQFF	TGTGCCAGCAGTCCCACATCCGGGACTAATAATGAGCAGTTCTTC
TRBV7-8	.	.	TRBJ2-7	CASSPRGGDSYEQYF	TGTGCCAGCAGCCCGAGAGGGGGAGACTCCTACGAGCAGTACTTC
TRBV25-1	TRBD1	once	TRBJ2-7	CASSLPGGNEQYF	TGTGCCAGCAGTTTGCCAGGGGGCAACGAGCAGTACTTC
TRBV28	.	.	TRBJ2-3	CASSLRGYPQYF	TGTGCCAGCAGCCTAAGGGGGTATCCGCAGTATTTT
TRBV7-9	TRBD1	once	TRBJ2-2	CASSLVGGPSGELFF	TGTGCCAGCAGCTTAGTAGGGGGCCCCTCCGGGGAGCTGTTTTTT
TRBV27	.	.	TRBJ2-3	CASSAQTAADTQYF	TGTGCCAGCAGTGCACAGACAGCCGCAGATACGCAGTATTTT
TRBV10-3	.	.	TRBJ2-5	CAIRQTGGESETQYF	TGTGCCATCAGGCAGACCGGCGGGGAGAGCGAGACCCAGTACTTC
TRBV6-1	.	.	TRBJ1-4	CASSEARDGELFF	TGTGCCAGCAGTGAAGCTAGGGACGGGGAACTGTTTTTT
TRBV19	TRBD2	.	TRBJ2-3	CASSFGGGRTDTQYF	TGTGCCAGTAGTTTCGGCGGGGGACGTACAGATACGCAGTATTTT
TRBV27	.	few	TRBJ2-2	CASRALAGELFF	TGTGCCAGCCGAGCCCTCGCCGGGGAGCTGTTTTTT
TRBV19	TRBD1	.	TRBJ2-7	CASWDRSSYEQYF	TGTGCCAGTTGGGACAGGTCCTCCTACGAGCAGTACTTC
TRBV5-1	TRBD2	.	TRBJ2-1	CASSLATSGRGNEQFF	TGCGCCAGCAGCTTGGCGACTAGCGGGAGAGGGAATGAGCAGTTCTTC
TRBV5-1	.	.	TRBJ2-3	CASSLGGGGTDTQYF	TGCGCCAGCAGCTTGGGCGGAGGTGGTACAGATACGCAGTATTTT
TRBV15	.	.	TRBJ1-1	CATSRDKGRHTEAFF	TGTGCCACCAGCAGAGATAAAGGGAGACACACTGAAGCTTTCTTT
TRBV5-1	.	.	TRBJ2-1	CASSSRGDRFNEQFF	TGCGCCAGCAGCTCTCGGGGCGACAGATTCAATGAGCAGTTCTTC
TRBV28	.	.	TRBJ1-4	CASRLRGYRALNEKLFF	TGTGCCAGCAGACTAAGGGGTTACAGAGCCCTTAATGAAAAACTGTTTTTT
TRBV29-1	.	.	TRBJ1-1	CSVERTVNTEAFF	TGCAGCGTTGAGAGGACGGTGAACACTGAAGCTTTCTTT
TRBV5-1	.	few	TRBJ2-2	CASSLAQKNTGELFF	TGCGCCAGCAGCTTGGCACAGAAGAACACCGGGGAGCTGTTTTTT
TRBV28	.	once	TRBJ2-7	CASTLGGGLYEQYF	TGTGCCAGTACCCTGGGGGGTGGGCTCTACGAGCAGTACTTC
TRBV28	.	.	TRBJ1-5	CASSLFSSQPQHF	TGTGCCAGCAGTTTATTTTCTTCTCAGCCCCAGCATTTT
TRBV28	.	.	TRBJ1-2	CASSFEGKINYGYTF	TGTGCCAGCAGTTTTGAGGGAAAGATTAACTATGGCTACACCTTC
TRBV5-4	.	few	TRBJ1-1	CASSLVLPVRYTEAFF	TGTGCCAGCAGCTTGGTTCTCCCAGTCCGGTACACTGAAGCTTTCTTT
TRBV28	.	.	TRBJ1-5	CASSPHRGDQPQHF	TGTGCCAGCAGTCCCCACCGGGGCGATCAGCCCCAGCATTTT
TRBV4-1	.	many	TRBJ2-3	CASSQEAYTDTQYF	TGCGCCAGCAGCCAAGAAGCCTACACAGATACGCAGTATTTT
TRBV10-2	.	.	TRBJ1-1	CASTMGGNTEAFF	TGCGCCAGCACTATGGGGGGGAACACTGAAGCTTTCTTT